This TCR beta chain derives from a study of blood T cell repertoires in COVID-19. The overall study: The origin of the acute and convalescent COVID-19 samples was the United States, Italy and Spain. PBMCs, B-cell-depleted T cells, or T cells provided the cDNA or gDNA that made up the material.

The Seattle patients joined while their infection was active and were tracked longitudinally afterward. Under the authors' procedure: Nucleated cell number was recorded as an estimate derived from reference gene primer amplification. Some clones are missing from TCRdb's copy, which holds only in-frame ones; the method was immunoSEQ multiplex PCR. V, J and clone size are those of that table, while D and trimming were read from the DNA. This table holds 150,000 to 170,000 clones, approximately 80% found once. This CDR3 has 15 residues. Germline V CDR1 and CDR2: SGHVS, FQNEAQ. Trimming left V 2 bases short and J 5 bases short, with 15 bases between.

The V call is TRBV7-8, the J call TRBJ2-5; no definite D call. Source material: peripheral blood. The sequence was collected from a woman aged 60-75 years with COVID-19, enrolled during active disease. CDR3 sequence reads: CASSLLPSLKETQYF. CDR3 in DNA: TGTGCCAGCAGCTTACTTCCCTCACTTAAGGAGACCCAGTACTTC.